The 9 T cell receptor beta chains below all came from one sample that was sequenced in a study of blood T cells in healthy people across ages (dated by TCRdb to about 2015). Library method: 5' RACE. Sequencing took place on an Illumina HiSeq 2500. The second PCR ran for roughly 7 to 11 cycles and used a J-beta primer mix along with a sample-barcoded 5' primer. TCRdb reran the public reads through fastp at Q25 and MiXCR, keeping productive beta chains. Entries are consolidated by CDR3 protein sequence, retaining the most common genes and DNA. Present in this sample are approximately 800,000 distinct CDR3 sequences, roughly 64% of which were seen just once. 22% of the sample is in the top ten clones. Sequences were obtained from blood. These receptors originate from a man younger than 40 in good health.

The chain uses TRBV12-3 or TRBV12-4 and TRBJ2-1, with 9 bases identical to TRBD2. The CDR3 sequence is 16 residues long. Trimming removed 6 bases from V and 5 bases from J; junction bases left unmatched: 11. The DNA of the CDR3 is TGTGCCAGCAGGCCCAGCAGACTAGCGGAAAACAATGAGCAGTTCTTC. It is translated as CASRPSRLAENNEQFF.

This clonotype has a handful of counts. The genes are TRBV4-3 and TRBJ2-6; possibly TRBD1 for D (5 bases). Trimming removed 4 bases from V and 1 base from J, with 8 bases in between. CDR3 length equals 15 residues. Germline values: CDR1 LGHNA, CDR2 YSLEER. The CDR3 DNA reads as TGCGCCAGCAGCCCCTCAGGGTCTGGGGCCAACGTCCTGACTTTC. Its protein is CASSPSGSGANVLTF.

This sequence joins TRBV12-5 and TRBJ1-1; D perhaps matches TRBD1 (6 bases). This CDR3 region has 18 residues. Germline lookup yields CDR1 LGHNT and CDR2 FRNRAP. V was trimmed by 1 base and J by 0 bases, leaving 18 bases between them. CDR3 nucleotides: TGTGCTAGTGGTTTGGCCCAACCCGGACAGCCCATGAACACTGAAGCTTTCTTT. The encoded protein is CASGLAQPGQPMNTEAFF.

The gene calls are TRBV12-3 or TRBV12-4 and TRBJ2-3; D not certain. V lost 8 bases to trimming and J lost 13 bases, with 7 bases between them. The CDR3 is 8 amino acids. This CDR3 reads CASGYKYF. For the CDR3, the DNA is TGTGCCAGCGGCTATAAGTATTTT.

This clonotype showed up just a few times. The chain couples TRBV7-2 to TRBJ2-3; the D is unclear. V shed 5 bases and J shed 0 bases, with 9 bases lying between them. The CDR3 length is 14 residues. Looked up from germline, CDR1 is SGHTA and CDR2 is FQGNSA. CDR3 DNA: TGTGCCAGCAGCCGTGGGATTAGCACAGATACGCAGTATTTT. Its protein product is CASSRGISTDTQYF.

The chain links TRBV20-1 to TRBJ2-7; TRBD1 matches 9 bases. V was pared by 0 bases and J by 0 bases, with 15 bases of the junction left unmatched. Germline CDR1 reads DFQATT; CDR2 reads SNEGSKA (reference sequence). This CDR3 region has 19 residues. The CDR3 spells CSARDLGQGLTRSSYEQYF. In DNA, the CDR3 is TGCAGTGCTAGAGATTTAGGACAGGGGTTGACCCGGAGCTCCTACGAGCAGTACTTC.

J is TRBJ2-7 and V is TRBV2; perhaps TRBD1 as D (5 bases). The CDR3 has 12 amino acids. The germline V and J ends were trimmed by 11 bases and 2 bases, with 13 bases remaining between them. From germline, CDR1 is SNHLY and CDR2 FYNNEI. In nucleotides, the CDR3 is TGTGCCGGAAGGGGATACACCTACGAGCAGTACTTC. It specifies CAGRGYTYEQYF.

This clonotype was found a few times. The rearrangement joins TRBV29-1 to TRBJ2-7; 11 positions agree with TRBD1. This CDR3 has 16 residues. The V segment lost 5 bases and the J segment 2 bases; nucleotides outside the gene matches: 11. Germline CDR1 reads SQVTM; CDR2 reads ANQGSEA. CDR3 protein: CSVTGTGGFDPYEQYF. The CDR3 bases are TGCAGCGTTACCGGGACAGGGGGTTTCGATCCCTACGAGCAGTACTTC.

This clonotype has only one observation. The V gene is TRBV27, the J gene TRBJ1-1; D gene uncertain. V dropped 7 bases and J dropped 4 bases, with 13 bases sitting between them. This CDR3 is 13 amino acids long. CDR1 and CDR2 from the germline V gene are MNHEY and SMNVEV (reference sequence). CDR3 in amino acids: CASKVQKFTEAFF. The DNA of the CDR3 is TGTGCCAGCAAGGTACAGAAATTCACTGAAGCTTTCTTT.